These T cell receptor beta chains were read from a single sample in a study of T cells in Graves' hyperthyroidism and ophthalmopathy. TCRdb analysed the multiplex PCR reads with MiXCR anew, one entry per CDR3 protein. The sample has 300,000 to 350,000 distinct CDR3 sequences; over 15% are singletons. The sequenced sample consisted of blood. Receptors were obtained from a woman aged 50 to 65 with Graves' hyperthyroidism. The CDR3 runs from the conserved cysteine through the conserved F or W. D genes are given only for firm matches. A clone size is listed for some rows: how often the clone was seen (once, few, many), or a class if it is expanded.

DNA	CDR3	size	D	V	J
TGTGCCTGGTCCCTCCAGGGGGGTAACTACGAGCAGTACTTC	CAWSLQGGNYEQYF	many	NA	TRBV30	TRBJ2-7
TGTGCCATCAGTGAACAGGGGAGGAGTACTGAAGCTTTCTTT	CAISEQGRSTEAFF	few	TRBD1	TRBV10-3	TRBJ1-1
TGTGCCAGTAGCCGTGAGGCAGGGGTTGGTGAAGCTTTCTTT	CASSREAGVGEAFF	few	NA	TRBV19	TRBJ1-1
TGTGCCAGCAGTTCCGATCCCGACGGAAACTATGGCTACACCTTC	CASSSDPDGNYGYTF	many	NA	TRBV6-2/TRBV6-3	TRBJ1-2
TGTGCCAGTACCACGGACGGACGGAACACTGAAGCTTTCTTT	CASTTDGRNTEAFF	NA	NA	TRBV19	TRBJ1-1
TGTGCCATCGGGACGGGGGGGCTCGTGGGGGAGCAGTACTTC	CAIGTGGLVGEQYF	few	TRBD2	TRBV10-3	TRBJ2-7
TGTGCCAGCAGTTACCTGGGACAGGGGATGGGGGAGACCCAGTACTTC	CASSYLGQGMGETQYF	NA	TRBD1	TRBV6-4	TRBJ2-5
TGCAGTGCTAGTGACTCCCGGACTAGCGGGACTAGCGAGCAGTACTTC	CSASDSRTSGTSEQYF	many	TRBD2	TRBV20-1	TRBJ2-7
TGTGCCAGCAGCTTACTTGGGGGGACTGGAAACACCATATATTTT	CASSLLGGTGNTIYF	NA	NA	TRBV7-9	TRBJ1-3
TGTGCCTGGGGCTGGGGGTTGTTCTACGAGCAGTACTTC	CAWGWGLFYEQYF	NA	NA	TRBV30	TRBJ2-7
TGCGCCAGCAGCTTGGAGGGGAATGAGCAGTTCTTC	CASSLEGNEQFF	many	NA	TRBV5-1	TRBJ2-1
TGTGCCAGCAGCCAAGAATGGGGCACCGGGGAGCTGTTTTTT	CASSQEWGTGELFF	many	NA	TRBV3-1	TRBJ2-2
TGCGCCAGCAGCCACGGGGGATCCAACGAGCAGTACTTC	CASSHGGSNEQYF	NA	NA	TRBV4-1	TRBJ2-7
TGTGCCAGCAGCATAGCCAGAGGGCAAGGCACAGATACGCAGTATTTT	CASSIARGQGTDTQYF	few	NA	TRBV9	TRBJ2-3
TGTGCCAGCACTAAAGGGGGGAACTCCTACGAGCAGTACTTC	CASTKGGNSYEQYF	many	NA	TRBV6-1	TRBJ2-7